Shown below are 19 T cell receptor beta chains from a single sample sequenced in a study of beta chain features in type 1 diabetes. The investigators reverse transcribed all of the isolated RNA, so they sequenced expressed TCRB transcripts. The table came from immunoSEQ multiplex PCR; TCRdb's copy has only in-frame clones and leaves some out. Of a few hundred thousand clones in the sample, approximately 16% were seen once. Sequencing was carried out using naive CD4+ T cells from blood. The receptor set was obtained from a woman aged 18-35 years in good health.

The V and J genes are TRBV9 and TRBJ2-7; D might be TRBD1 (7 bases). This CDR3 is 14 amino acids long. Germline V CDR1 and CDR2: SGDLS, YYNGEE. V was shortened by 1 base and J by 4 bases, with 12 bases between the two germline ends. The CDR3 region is CASSVRQGGYEQYF. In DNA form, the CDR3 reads TGTGCCAGCAGCGTACGGCAGGGGGGTTACGAGCAGTACTTC.

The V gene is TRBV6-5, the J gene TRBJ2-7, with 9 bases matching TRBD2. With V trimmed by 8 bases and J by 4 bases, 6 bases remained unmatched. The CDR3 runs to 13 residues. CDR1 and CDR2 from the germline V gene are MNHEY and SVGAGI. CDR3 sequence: CASGLAPHYEQYF. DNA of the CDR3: TGTGCCAGCGGACTAGCGCCCCATTACGAGCAGTACTTC.

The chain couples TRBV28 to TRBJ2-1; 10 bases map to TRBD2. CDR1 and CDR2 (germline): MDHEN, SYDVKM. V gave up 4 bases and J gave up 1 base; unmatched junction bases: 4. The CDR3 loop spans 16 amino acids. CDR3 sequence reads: CASSSTSGSSYNEQFF. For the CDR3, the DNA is TGTGCCAGCAGTTCGACTAGCGGGTCGTCCTACAATGAGCAGTTCTTC.

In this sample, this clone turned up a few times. CDR3 in DNA: TGTGCCAGCAGCTTCGCGGACAGGGGCACCGGAAACACCATATATTTT. Translating it yields CASSFADRGTGNTIYF. V usage is TRBV13 and J usage is TRBJ1-3; 9 nucleotides line up with TRBD1. The CDR3 runs to 16 residues. V dropped 3 bases and J dropped 4; count of bases not matched to a gene: 7. Per the germline V gene, CDR1 is PRHDT and CDR2 is FYEKMQ (reference sequence). The full variable domain, with the rest looked up from reference TRBV13 and TRBJ1-3, is AAGVIQSPRHLIKEKRETATLKCYPIPRHDTVYWYQQGPGQDPQFLISFYEKMQSDKGSIPDRFSAQQFSDYHSELNMSSLELGDSALYFCASSFADRGTGNTIYFGEGSWLTVV.

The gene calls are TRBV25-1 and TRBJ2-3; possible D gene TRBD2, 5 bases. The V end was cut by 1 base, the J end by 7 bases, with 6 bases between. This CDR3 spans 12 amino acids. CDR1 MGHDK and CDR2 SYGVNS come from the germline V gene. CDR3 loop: CASSEFGNTQYF. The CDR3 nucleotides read TGTGCCAGCAGTGAATTCGGGAATACGCAGTATTTT.

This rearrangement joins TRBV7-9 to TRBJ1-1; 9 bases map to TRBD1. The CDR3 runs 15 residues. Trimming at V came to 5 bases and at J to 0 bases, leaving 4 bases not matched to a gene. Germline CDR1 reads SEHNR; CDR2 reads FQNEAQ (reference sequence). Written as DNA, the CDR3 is TGTGCCAGCAGCGATCGGACAGGGGTGAACACTGAAGCTTTCTTT. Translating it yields CASSDRTGVNTEAFF.

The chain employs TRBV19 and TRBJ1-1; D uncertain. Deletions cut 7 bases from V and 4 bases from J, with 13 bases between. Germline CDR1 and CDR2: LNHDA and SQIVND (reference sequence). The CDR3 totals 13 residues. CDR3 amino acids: CASTQPLGTEAFF. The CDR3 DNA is TGTGCCAGTACCCAACCCCTCGGCACTGAAGCTTTCTTT.

The CDR3 loop reads CASSLAPTGAGNEQFF. DNA for the CDR3: TGCGCCAGCAGCTTGGCCCCTACAGGGGCTGGGAATGAGCAGTTCTTC. The chain links TRBV5-1 to TRBJ2-1; 7 nucleotides line up with TRBD1. The germline CDR1 and CDR2 sequences are SGHRS and YFSETQ. The V gene end was trimmed by 0 bases and the J gene end by 7 bases; junction bases not matched to a gene: 10. The CDR3 consists of 16 residues.

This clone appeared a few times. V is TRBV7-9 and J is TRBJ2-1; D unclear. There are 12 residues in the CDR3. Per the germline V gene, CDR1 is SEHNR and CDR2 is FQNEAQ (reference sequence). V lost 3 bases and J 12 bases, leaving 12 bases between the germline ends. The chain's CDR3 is CASSFEWATQFF. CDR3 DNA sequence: TGTGCCAGCAGCTTTGAGTGGGCAACGCAGTTCTTC.

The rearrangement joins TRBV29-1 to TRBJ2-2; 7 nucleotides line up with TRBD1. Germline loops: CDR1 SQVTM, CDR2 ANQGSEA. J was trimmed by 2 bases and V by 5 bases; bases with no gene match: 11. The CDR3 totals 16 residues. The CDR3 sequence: CSVSRQGNYNTGELFF. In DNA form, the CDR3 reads TGCAGCGTTTCAAGACAGGGAAATTATAACACCGGGGAGCTGTTTTTT.

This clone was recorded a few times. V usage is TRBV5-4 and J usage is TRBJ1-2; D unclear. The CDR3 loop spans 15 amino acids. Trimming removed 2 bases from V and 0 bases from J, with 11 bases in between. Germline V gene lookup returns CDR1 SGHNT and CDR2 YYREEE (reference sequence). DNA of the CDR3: TGTGCCAGCAGCTTTGACGTCGGGACTAACTATGGCTACACCTTC. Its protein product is CASSFDVGTNYGYTF.

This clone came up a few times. CDR3 region: CAWSTNTGSNQPQHF. For the CDR3, the DNA is TGTGCCTGGAGTACTAATACAGGTAGCAATCAGCCCCAGCATTTT. The chain links TRBV30 to TRBJ1-5, with a tentative D call TRBD1 (5 bases). The CDR3 has 15 amino acids. The V gene's germline CDR1 is GTSNPN and CDR2 SVGIG (reference sequence). V lost 2 bases to trimming and J lost 0 bases, with 11 bases between them.

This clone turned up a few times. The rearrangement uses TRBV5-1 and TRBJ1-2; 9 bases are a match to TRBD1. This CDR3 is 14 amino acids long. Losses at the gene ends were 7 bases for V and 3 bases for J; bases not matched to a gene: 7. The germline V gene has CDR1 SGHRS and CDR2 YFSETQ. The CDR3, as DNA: TGCGCCAGCGCACGGACAGGGGACGACTATGGCTACACCTTC. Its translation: CASARTGDDYGYTF.

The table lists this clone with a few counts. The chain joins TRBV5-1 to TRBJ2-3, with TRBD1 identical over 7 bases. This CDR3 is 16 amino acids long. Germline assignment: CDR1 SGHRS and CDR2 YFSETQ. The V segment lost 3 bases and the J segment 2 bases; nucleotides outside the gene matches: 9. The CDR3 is CASSWLGQTSTDTQYF. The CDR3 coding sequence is TGCGCCAGCAGCTGGTTGGGACAGACCTCCACAGATACGCAGTATTTT.

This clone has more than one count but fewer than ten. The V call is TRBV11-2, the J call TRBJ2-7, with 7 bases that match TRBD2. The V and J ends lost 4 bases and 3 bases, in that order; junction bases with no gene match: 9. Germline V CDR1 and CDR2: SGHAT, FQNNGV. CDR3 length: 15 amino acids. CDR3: CASSSYRDYRYEQYF. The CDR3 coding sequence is TGTGCCAGCAGCTCCTACCGGGACTACCGCTACGAGCAGTACTTC.

The CDR3 region has the DNA TGCAGCGTGCCTTTGGACAGGACTGTGTCTAACTATGGCTACACCTTC. It is translated as CSVPLDRTVSNYGYTF. The rearrangement uses TRBV29-1 and TRBJ1-2, with 7 bases matching TRBD1. Germline V gene data show CDR1 as SQVTM and CDR2 as ANQGSEA. The CDR3 is made up of 16 amino acids. V lost 6 bases and J lost 0; bases outside the gene matches: 13.

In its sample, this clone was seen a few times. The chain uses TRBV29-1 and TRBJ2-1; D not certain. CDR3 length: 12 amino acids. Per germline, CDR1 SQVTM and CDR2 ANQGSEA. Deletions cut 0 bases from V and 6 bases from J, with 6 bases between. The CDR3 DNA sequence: TGCAGCGTTGAAGAGTATAGCAATGAGCAGTTCTTC. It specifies CSVEEYSNEQFF.

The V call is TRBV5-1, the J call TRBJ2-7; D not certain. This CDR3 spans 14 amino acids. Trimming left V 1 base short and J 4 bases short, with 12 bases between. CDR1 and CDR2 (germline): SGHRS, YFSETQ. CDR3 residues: CASSLLPTEYEQYF. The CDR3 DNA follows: TGCGCCAGCAGCTTGCTTCCCACGGAGTACGAGCAGTACTTC. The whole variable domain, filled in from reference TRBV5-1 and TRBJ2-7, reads KAGVTQTPRYLIKTRGQQVTLSCSPISGHRSVSWYQQTPGQGLQFLFEYFSETQRNKGNFPGRFSGRQFSNSRSEMNVSTLELGDSALYLCASSLLPTEYEQYFGPGTRLTVT.

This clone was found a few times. CDR3 bases: TGCGCCAGCAGCTTGGCAGGGGGGCCGCTAGCCAAAAACATTCAGTACTTC. Its translation: CASSLAGGPLAKNIQYF. The rearrangement joins TRBV5-1 to TRBJ2-4; D perhaps matches TRBD1 (7 bases). This CDR3 spans 17 amino acids. V lost 0 bases and J lost 0, with 13 bases in between. Germline V CDR1 and CDR2: SGHRS, YFSETQ.